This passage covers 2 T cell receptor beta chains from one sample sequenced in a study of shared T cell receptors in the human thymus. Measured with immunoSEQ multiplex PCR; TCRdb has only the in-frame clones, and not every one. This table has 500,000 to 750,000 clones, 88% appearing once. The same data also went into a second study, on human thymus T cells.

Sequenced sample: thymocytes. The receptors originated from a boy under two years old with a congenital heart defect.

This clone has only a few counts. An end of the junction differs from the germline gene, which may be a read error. The CDR3 DNA reads as TGTGCCTGGAGGACCCGGGGACTGCCACGGGTGCAAGATACCCAGTATTTT. Protein product: CAWRTRGLPRVQDTQYF. This sequence joins TRBV30 and TRBJ2-3; D is possibly TRBD2 (6 bases). The CDR3 is 17 residues long. Germline V lookup: CDR1 GTSNPN, CDR2 SVGIG (reference sequence).

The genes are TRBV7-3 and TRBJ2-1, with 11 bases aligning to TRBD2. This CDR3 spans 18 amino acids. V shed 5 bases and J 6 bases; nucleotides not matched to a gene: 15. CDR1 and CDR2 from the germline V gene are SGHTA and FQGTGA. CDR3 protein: CASSPVGNIAGGCNEQFF. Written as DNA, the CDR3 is TGTGCCAGCAGCCCGGTGGGGAACATAGCGGGAGGGTGCAATGAGCAGTTCTTC. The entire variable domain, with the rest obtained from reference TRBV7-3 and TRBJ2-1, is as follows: GAGVSQTPSNKVTEKGKYVELRCDPISGHTALYWYRQSLGQGPEFLIYFQGTGAADDSGLPNDRFFAVRPEGSVSTLKIQRTERGDSAVYLCASSPVGNIAGGCNEQFFGPGTRLTVL.